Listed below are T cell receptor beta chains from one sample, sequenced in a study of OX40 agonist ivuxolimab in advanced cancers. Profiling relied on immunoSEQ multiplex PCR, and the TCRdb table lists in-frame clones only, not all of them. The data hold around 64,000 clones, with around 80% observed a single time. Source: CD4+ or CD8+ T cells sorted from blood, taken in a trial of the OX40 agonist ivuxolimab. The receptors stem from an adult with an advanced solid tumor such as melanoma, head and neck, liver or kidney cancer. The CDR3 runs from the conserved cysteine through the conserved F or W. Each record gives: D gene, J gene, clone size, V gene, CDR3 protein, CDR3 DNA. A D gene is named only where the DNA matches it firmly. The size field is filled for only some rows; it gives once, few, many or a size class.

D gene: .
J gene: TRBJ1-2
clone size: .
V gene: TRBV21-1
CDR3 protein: CASSKGAPAECGYTF
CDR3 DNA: TGTGCCAGCAGCAAAGGGGCTCCCGCGGAGTGCGGCTACACCTTC

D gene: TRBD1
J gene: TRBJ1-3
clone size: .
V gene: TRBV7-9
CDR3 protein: CASSFRGQHLSGNTIYF
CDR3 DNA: TGTGCCAGCAGCTTTAGGGGACAGCACCTCTCTGGAAACACCATATATTTT

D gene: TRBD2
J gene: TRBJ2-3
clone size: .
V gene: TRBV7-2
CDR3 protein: CASSSAVFSGGASTQYF
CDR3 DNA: TGTGCCAGCAGCTCCGCTGTATTTAGCGGGGGGGCCTCTACGCAGTATTTT

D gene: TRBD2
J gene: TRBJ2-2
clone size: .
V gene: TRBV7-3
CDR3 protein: CASSPDRRGDTGELFF
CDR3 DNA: TGTGCCAGCAGCCCAGATCGTCGGGGGGACACCGGGGAGCTGTTTTTT

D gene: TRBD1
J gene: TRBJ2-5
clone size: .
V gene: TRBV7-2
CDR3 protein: CASSQDREETQYF
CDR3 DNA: TGTGCCAGCAGCCAGGACAGGGAAGAGACCCAGTACTTC

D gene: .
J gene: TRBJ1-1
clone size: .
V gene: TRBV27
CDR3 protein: CASSLEGIGAEAFF
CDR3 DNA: TGTGCCAGCAGTTTGGAGGGGATAGGGGCTGAAGCTTTCTTT

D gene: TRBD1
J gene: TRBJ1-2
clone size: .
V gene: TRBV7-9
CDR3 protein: CASSLAEGAHYGYTF
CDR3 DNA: TGTGCCAGCAGCTTAGCGGAGGGGGCGCATTATGGCTACACCTTC

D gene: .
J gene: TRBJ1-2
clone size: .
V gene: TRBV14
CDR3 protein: CASSQERGGYTF
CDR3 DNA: TGTGCCAGCAGCCAAGAAAGGGGCGGCTACACCTTC

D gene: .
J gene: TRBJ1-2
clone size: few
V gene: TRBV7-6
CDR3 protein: CASSLRTDRIGYTF
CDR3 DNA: TGTGCCAGCAGCTTAAGGACAGATAGGATCGGCTACACCTTC

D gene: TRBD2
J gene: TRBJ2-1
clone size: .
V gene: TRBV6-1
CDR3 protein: CASSKVAGGANEQFF
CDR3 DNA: TGTGCCAGCAGTAAAGTAGCGGGGGGTGCCAATGAGCAGTTCTTC

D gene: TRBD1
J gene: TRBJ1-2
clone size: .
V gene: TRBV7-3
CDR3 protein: CASSRDRADGYTF
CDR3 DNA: TGTGCCAGCAGCCGGGACAGGGCGGATGGCTACACCTTC

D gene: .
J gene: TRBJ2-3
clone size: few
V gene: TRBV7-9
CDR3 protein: CASSSGGPRGDTQYF
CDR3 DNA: TGTGCCAGCTCCTCCGGGGGCCCGCGAGGAGATACGCAGTATTTT

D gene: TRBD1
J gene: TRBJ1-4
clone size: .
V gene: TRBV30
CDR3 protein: CAWSQTGSSNEKLFF
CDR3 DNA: TGTGCCTGGAGTCAGACAGGGTCCTCTAATGAAAAACTGTTTTTT